The 6 T cell receptor beta chains below all came from one sample that was sequenced in a study of shared clonotypes between healthy human individuals. The repertoire was sequenced with immunoSEQ multiplex PCR; TCRdb's copy has only in-frame clones and lacks some. This sample carries approximately 100,000 clones, 68% of them seen once, and the ten largest clones take under 25%. Sequencing was performed on memory CD8+ T cells sorted from blood. Specified subset: CD45RO+ cells pooled with CCR7-negative TemRA cells. The source of these receptors is a woman aged 30 to 39 in good health.

This sequence joins TRBV4-1 and TRBJ2-7; D unclear. The CDR3 extends over 15 amino acids. Trimming took 4 bases from V and 0 from J, leaving 13 bases between them. Germline V lookup: CDR1 MGHRA, CDR2 YSYEKL. The CDR3 sequence: CASSPDGLSSYEQYF. For the CDR3, the DNA is TGCGCCAGCAGCCCGGACGGTCTGAGCTCCTACGAGCAGTACTTC.

This rearrangement joins TRBV29-1 to TRBJ2-2; TRBD1 aligns across 7 bases. Losses at the gene ends were 5 bases for V and 0 bases for J; bases not matched to a gene: 9. CDR1 and CDR2 (germline): SQVTM, ANQGSEA. CDR3 length: 16 residues. The CDR3 nucleotides read TGCAGCGTTCAAAGGGCGCAGGGGGCGAACACCGGGGAGCTGTTTTTT. Translated: CSVQRAQGANTGELFF.

V gene TRBV10-3 combines with J gene TRBJ2-7; 13 bases are a match to TRBD2. CDR1 and CDR2 (germline): ENHRY, SYGVKD. The CDR3 totals 15 residues. The junction had 5 bases not matched to a gene; V was cut back by 4 bases and J by 5 bases. The CDR3 here is CAISARLAGGNEQYF. The CDR3 DNA is TGTGCCATCAGTGCTAGACTAGCGGGAGGCAACGAGCAGTACTTC.

This clone was observed a few times. The chain couples TRBV27 to TRBJ2-1; unclear D gene. Germline assignment: CDR1 MNHEY and CDR2 SMNVEV (reference sequence). Trimming took 1 base from V and 0 from J, leaving 4 bases between them. CDR3 length equals 14 residues. The CDR3 DNA is TGTGCCAGCAGTTTATTGGTCTCCTACAATGAGCAGTTCTTC. Its translation: CASSLLVSYNEQFF.

The CDR3 loop is CASSERSSPDSGANVLTF. Here the CDR3 DNA reads TGTGCCAGCAGTGAGAGGAGCAGCCCCGACTCTGGGGCCAACGTCCTGACTTTC. The rearrangement links TRBV25-1 to TRBJ2-6; D unresolved. Trimming stripped 3 bases from V and 0 bases from J, with 15 bases between. The CDR3 length is 18 residues. Germline values: CDR1 MGHDK, CDR2 SYGVNS.

The chain has TRBV6-4 and TRBJ2-7, with 9 bases identical to TRBD2. The germline V gene encodes CDR1 MRHNA and CDR2 SNTAGT. The CDR3 loop spans 15 amino acids. After removal of 4 bases from V and 3 bases from J, the junction contained 7 bases not matched to a gene. The CDR3 DNA reads as TGTGCCAGCAGTGGCGGAGCGGGAGGTTTCTACGAGCAGTACTTC. This encodes CASSGGAGGFYEQYF.